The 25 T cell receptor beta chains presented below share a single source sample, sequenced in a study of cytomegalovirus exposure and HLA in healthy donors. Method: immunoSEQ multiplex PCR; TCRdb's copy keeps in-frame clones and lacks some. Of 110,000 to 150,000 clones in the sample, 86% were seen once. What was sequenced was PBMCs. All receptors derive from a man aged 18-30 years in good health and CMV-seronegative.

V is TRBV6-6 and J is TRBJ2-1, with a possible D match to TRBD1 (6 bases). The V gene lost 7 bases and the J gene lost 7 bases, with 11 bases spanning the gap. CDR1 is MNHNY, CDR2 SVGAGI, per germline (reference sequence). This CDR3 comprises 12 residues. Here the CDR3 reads CASNQGKNEQFF. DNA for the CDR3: TGTGCCAGCAACCAGGGGAAGAATGAGCAGTTCTTC.

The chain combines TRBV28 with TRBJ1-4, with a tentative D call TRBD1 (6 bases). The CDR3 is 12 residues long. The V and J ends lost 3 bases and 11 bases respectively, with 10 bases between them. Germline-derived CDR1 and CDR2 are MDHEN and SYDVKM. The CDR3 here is CASSFYRDKLFF. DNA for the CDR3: TGTGCCAGCAGTTTCTACAGGGATAAACTGTTTTTT.

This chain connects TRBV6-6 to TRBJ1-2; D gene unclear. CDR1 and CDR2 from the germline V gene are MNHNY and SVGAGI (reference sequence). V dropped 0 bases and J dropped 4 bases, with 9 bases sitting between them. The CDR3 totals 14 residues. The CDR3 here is CASSYSEGGYGYTF. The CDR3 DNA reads TGTGCCAGCAGTTACTCGGAGGGTGGCTATGGCTACACCTTC.

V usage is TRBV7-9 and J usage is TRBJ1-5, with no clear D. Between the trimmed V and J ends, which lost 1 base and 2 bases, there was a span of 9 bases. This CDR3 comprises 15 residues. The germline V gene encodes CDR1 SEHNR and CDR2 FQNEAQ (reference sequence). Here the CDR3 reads CASSLGRGRNQPQHF. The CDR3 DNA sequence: TGTGCCAGCAGCTTAGGTAGAGGTCGCAATCAGCCCCAGCATTTT.

The chain's CDR3 is CASSLVGGGYGYTF. The CDR3 nucleotides read TGCGCCAGCAGCTTGGTCGGTGGGGGGTATGGCTACACCTTC. The chain recombines TRBV5-1 with TRBJ1-2; maybe TRBD1 (5 bases). CDR1 and CDR2 (germline): SGHRS, YFSETQ. There are 14 residues in the CDR3. V dropped 0 bases and J dropped 5 bases, with 11 bases sitting between them. Full variable domain (missing parts from reference TRBV5-1 and TRBJ1-2): KAGVTQTPRYLIKTRGQQVTLSCSPISGHRSVSWYQQTPGQGLQFLFEYFSETQRNKGNFPGRFSGRQFSNSRSEMNVSTLELGDSALYLCASSLVGGGYGYTFGSGTRLTVV.

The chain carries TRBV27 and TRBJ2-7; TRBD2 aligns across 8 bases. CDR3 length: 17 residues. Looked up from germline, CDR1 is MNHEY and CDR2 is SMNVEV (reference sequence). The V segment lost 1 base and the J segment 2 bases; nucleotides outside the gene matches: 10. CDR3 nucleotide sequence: TGTGCCAGCAGTTTATACCCCTGGACTAGCTCGGCCTACGAGCAGTACTTC. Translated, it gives CASSLYPWTSSAYEQYF.

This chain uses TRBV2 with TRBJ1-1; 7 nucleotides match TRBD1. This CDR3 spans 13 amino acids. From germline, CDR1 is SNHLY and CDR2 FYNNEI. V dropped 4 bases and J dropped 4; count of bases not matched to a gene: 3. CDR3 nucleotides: TGTGCCAGCAGTGCAGAGGGGGCCACTGAAGCTTTCTTT. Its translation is CASSAEGATEAFF.

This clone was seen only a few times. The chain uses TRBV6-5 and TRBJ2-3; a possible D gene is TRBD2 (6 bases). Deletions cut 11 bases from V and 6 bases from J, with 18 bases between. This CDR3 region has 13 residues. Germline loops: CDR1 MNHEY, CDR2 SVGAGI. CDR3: CACKTRPGDTQYF. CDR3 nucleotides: TGTGCCTGTAAGACTAGGCCAGGGGATACGCAGTATTTT.

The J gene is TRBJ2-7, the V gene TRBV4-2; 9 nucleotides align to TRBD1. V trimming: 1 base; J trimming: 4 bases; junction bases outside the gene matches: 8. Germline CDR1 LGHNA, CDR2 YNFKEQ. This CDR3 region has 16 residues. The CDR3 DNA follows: TGTGCCAGCAGCCAAGTAGCTGGGACAGGGATGTACGAGCAGTACTTC. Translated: CASSQVAGTGMYEQYF.

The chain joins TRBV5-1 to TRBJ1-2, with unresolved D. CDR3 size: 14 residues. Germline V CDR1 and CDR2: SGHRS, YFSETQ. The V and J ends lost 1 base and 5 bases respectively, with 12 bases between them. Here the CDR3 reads CASSLIGEDYGYTF. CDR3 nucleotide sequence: TGCGCCAGCAGCTTGATCGGGGAGGATTATGGCTACACCTTC.

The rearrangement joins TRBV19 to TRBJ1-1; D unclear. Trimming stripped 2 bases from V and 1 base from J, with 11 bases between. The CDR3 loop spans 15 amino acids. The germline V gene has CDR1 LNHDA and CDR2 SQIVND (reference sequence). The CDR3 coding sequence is TGTGCCAGTAGTATAATCGGGGAAGGGAACACTGAAGCTTTCTTT. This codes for CASSIIGEGNTEAFF.

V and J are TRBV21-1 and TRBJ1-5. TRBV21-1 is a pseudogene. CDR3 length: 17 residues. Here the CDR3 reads CASSMVGSKGANQPQHF. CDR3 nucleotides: TGTGCCAGCAGCATGGTCGGGAGTAAAGGGGCCAATCAGCCCCAGCATTTT.

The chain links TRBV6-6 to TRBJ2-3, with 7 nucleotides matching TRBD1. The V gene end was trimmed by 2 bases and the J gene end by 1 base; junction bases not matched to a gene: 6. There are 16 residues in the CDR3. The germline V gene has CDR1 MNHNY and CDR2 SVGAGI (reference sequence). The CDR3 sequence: CASSYETGQGTDTQYF. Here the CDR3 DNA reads TGTGCCAGCAGTTACGAGACAGGGCAGGGCACAGATACGCAGTATTTT.

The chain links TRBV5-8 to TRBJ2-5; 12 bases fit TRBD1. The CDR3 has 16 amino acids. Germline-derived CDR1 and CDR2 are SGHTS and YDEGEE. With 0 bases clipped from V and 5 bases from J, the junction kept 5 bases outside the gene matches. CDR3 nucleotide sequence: TGTGCCAGCAGCTTGGAGGGACAGGGGGCGGTGGAGACCCAGTACTTC. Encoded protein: CASSLEGQGAVETQYF. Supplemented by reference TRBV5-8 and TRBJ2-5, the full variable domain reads EAGVTQSPTHLIKTRGQQATLRCSPISGHTSVYWYQQALGLGLQFLLWYDEGEERNRGNFPPRFSGRQFPNYSSELNVNALELEDSALYLCASSLEGQGAVETQYFGPGTRLLVL.

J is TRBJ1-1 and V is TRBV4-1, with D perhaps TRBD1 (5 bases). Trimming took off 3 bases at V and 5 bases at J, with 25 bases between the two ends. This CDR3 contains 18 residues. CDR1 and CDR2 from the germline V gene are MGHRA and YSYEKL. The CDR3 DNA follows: TGCGCCAGCAGCCAGGGACCGGGTGGGGGGAAAAGGAGGACTGAAGCTTTCTTT. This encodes CASSQGPGGGKRRTEAFF.

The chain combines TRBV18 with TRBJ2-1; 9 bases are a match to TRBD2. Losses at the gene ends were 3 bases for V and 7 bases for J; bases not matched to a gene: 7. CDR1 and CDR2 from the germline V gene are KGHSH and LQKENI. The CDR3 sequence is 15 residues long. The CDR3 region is CASSPSGTSRNEQFF. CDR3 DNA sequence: TGTGCCAGCTCACCTTCTGGGACTAGCAGGAATGAGCAGTTCTTC.

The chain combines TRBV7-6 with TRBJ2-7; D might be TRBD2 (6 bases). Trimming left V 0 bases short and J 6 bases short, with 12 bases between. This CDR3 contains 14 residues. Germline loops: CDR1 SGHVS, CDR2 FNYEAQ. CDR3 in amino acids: CASSLAGGGAEQYF. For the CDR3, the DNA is TGTGCCAGCAGCTTAGCTGGGGGAGGAGCCGAGCAGTACTTC.

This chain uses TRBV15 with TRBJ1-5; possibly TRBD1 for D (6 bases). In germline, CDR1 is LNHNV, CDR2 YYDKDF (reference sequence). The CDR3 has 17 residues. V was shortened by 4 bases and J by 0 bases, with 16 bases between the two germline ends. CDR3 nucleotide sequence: TGTGCCACCAGCAAAAAAGGACAGATTTATAGCAATCAGCCCCAGCATTTT. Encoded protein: CATSKKGQIYSNQPQHF.

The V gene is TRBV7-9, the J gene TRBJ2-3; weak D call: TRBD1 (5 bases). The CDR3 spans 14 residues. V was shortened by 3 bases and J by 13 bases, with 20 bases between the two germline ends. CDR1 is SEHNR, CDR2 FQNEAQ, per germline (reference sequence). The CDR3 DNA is TGTGCCAGCAGCTTCCATAAGACAGTCGTAGAAAAGTATTTT. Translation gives CASSFHKTVVEKYF.

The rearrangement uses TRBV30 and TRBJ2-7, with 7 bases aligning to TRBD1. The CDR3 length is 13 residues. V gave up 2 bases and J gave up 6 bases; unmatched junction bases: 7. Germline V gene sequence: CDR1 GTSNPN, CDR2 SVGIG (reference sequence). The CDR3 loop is CAWSSTGRAEQYF. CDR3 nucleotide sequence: TGTGCCTGGAGTTCGACAGGGCGGGCCGAGCAGTACTTC.

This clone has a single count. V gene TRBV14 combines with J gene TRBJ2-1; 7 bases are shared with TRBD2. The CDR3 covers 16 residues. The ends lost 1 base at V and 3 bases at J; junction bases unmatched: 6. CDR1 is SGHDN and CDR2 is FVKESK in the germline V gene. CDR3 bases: TGTGCCAGCAGCCAAGGGGGTCTAGCGGACTACAATGAGCAGTTCTTC. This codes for CASSQGGLADYNEQFF.

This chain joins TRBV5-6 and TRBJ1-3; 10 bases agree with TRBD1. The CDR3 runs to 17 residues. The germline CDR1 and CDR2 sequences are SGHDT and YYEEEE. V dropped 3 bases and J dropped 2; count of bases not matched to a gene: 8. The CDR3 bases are TGTGCCAGCAGCTGGGGGCCGGGACAGGGGACTGGAAACACCATATATTTT. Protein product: CASSWGPGQGTGNTIYF.

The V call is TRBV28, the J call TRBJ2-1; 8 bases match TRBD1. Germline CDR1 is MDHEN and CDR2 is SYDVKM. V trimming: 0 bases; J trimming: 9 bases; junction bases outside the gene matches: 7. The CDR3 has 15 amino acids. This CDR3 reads CASSLWAAGQAEQFF. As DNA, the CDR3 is TGTGCCAGCAGTTTATGGGCCGCGGGACAGGCTGAGCAGTTCTTC. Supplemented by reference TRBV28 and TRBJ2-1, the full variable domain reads DVKVTQSSRYLVKRTGEKVFLECVQDMDHENMFWYRQDPGLGLRLIYFSYDVKMKEKGDIPEGYSVSREKKERFSLILESASTNQTSMYLCASSLWAAGQAEQFFGPGTRLTVL.

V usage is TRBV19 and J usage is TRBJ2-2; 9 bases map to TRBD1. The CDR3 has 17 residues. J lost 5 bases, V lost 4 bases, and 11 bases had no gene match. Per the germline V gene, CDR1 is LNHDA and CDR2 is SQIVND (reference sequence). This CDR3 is CASSTPPGQGRTGELFF. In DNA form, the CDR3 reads TGTGCCAGTAGTACCCCCCCCGGACAGGGGCGAACCGGGGAGCTGTTTTTT.

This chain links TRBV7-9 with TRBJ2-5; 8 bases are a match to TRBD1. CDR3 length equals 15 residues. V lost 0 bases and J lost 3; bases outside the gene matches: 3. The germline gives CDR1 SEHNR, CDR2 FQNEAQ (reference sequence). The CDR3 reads CASSLAGQGEETQYF. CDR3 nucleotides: TGTGCCAGCAGCTTAGCCGGACAGGGTGAAGAGACCCAGTACTTC.